This T cell receptor (beta chain) was sequenced in a study of blood T cell repertoires in COVID-19. Here immunoSEQ multiplex PCR was the method, and the copy in TCRdb shows in-frame clones only, minus some. The sample consists of about 340,000 clones, 80% to 90% of them appearing once. Germline CDR1 and CDR2: SQVTM and ANQGSEA. CDR3 length equals 16 residues. This clone was counted a single time. This TCR was recovered from a woman aged 55-75 years with COVID-19, enrolled during active disease. The genes are TRBV29-1 and TRBJ2-7; D might be TRBD1 (6 bases). Material: peripheral blood. The CDR3 loop is CRICSEGRGLSYEQYF. In DNA, the CDR3 is TGCAGGATTTGTAGTGAAGGCAGGGGATTGTCCTACGAGCAGTACTTC.